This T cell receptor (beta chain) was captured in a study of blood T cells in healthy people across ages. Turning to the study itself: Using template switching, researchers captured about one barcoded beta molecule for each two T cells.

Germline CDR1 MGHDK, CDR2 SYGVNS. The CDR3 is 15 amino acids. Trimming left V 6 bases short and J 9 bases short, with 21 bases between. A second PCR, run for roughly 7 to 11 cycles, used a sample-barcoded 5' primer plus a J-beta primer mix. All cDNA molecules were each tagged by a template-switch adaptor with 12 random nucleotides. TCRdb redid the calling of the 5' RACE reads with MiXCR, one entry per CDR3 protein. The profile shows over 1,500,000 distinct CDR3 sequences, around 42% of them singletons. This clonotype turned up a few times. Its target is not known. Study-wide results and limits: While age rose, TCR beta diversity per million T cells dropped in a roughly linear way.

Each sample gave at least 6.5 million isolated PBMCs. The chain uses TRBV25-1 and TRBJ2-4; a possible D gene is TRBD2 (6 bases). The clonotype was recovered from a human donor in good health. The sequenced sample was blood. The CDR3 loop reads CASRAPGLREGIQYF. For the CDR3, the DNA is TGTGCCAGCAGAGCACCGGGACTCCGGGAAGGCATTCAGTACTTC.